Only a few counts were recorded for the clone carrying this TCR beta chain. Its target is not known. Since all of the isolated RNA was reverse transcribed, expressed TCRB transcripts were what got sequenced. Clones were sequenced by immunoSEQ multiplex PCR, and TCRdb holds only the in-frame ones, with some missing. This sample has roughly 230,000 clones; 9.6% occur once, and the top ten carry approximately 0.03%. This sample is part of a study of beta chain features in type 1 diabetes. Study-level information: All samples yielded 85 million to 130 million examined sorted cells. General study findings and limits: Junctions at VDJ sites from type 1 diabetes patients had fewer insertions and more deletions. Shorter TCRB CDR3s, moderately but significantly so, were found in Type 1 diabetes patients in all four CD4+ subsets.

V was pared by 6 bases and J by 4 bases, with 8 bases of the junction left unmatched. Germline-derived CDR1 and CDR2 are MNHNY and SVGAGI (reference sequence). This CDR3 has 15 amino acids. The gene calls are TRBV6-6 and TRBJ2-2; the match to TRBD2 covers 7 bases. Sample: naive CD4+ T cells from blood. The source is a woman between 18 and 30 years old in good health. This CDR3 is CASSPAGVSTGELFF. CDR3 nucleotides: TGTGCCAGCAGCCCCGCGGGGGTTAGCACCGGGGAGCTGTTTTTT.